The clone carrying this T cell receptor (beta chain) has only a few counts. The V and J ends lost 4 bases and 5 bases, in that order; junction bases with no gene match: 7. Germline lookup yields CDR1 SGHRS and CDR2 YFSETQ. This CDR3 region has 15 residues. The data were obtained in a study of blood T cell repertoires in COVID-19. Study-wide background: Acute and convalescent COVID-19 specimens originated in the United States, Italy and Spain. From T cells, B-cell-depleted T cells, or PBMCs came the material, which was cDNA or gDNA.

The authors' processing: For nucleated cells, counts were estimated from reference gene primer amplification. The assay was immunoSEQ multiplex PCR, and TCRdb's table has in-frame clones only and misses some. Clone size and the V and J calls come from that table; the DNA yielded D and trimming. The sample has some 220,000 clones, roughly 80% seen once. This TCR derives from a woman in her sixties with active or convalescent COVID-19. The chain couples TRBV5-1 to TRBJ2-5, with 11 bases aligning to TRBD2. The sequenced sample consisted of peripheral blood. The CDR3 reads CASSIAGGPLETQYF. The DNA for the CDR3 is TGCGCCAGCAGCATAGCGGGAGGGCCTTTGGAGACCCAGTACTTC. Using reference TRBV5-1 and TRBJ2-5 for the parts outside the CDR3, the full variable domain is KAGVTQTPRYLIKTRGQQVTLSCSPISGHRSVSWYQQTPGQGLQFLFEYFSETQRNKGNFPGRFSGRQFSNSRSEMNVSTLELGDSALYLCASSIAGGPLETQYFGPGTRLLVL.